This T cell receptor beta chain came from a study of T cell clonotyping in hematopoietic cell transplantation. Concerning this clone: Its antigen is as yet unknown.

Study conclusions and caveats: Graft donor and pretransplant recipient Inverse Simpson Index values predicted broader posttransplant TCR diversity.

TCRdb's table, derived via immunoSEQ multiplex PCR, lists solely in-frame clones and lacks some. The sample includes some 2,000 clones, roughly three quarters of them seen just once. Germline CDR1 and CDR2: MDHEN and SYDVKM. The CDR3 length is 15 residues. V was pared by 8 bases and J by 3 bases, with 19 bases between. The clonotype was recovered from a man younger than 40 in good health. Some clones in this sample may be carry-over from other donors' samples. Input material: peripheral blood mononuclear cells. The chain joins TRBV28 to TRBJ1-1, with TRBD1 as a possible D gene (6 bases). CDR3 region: CASEEPRGADTEAFF. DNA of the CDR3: TGTGCCAGCGAAGAGCCCCGGGGGGCGGACACTGAAGCTTTCTTT. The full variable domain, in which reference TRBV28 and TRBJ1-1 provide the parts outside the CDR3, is DVKVTQSSRYLVKRTGEKVFLECVQDMDHENMFWYRQDPGLGLRLIYFSYDVKMKEKGDIPEGYSVSREKKERFSLILESASTNQTSMYLCASEEPRGADTEAFFGQGTRLTVV.